The entry below describes one T cell receptor (beta chain). The antigen is undetermined. These data come from a study of shared clonotypes between healthy human individuals. Study-wide points: Researchers found naive subsets generally carried larger estimated richness than memory subsets. Among donors, the sharing of clonotypes was expected to be influenced by sequencing depth. Non-shared clonotypes showed lower generation probabilities than clonotypes common to all four donors.

Approximately 30,000 T cell genomes (around 0.2 ug DNA) went into each sorted-subset replicate. Measured with immunoSEQ multiplex PCR; TCRdb has only the in-frame clones, and not every one. The table lists about 960,000 clones, less than 85% of them singletons. This receptor was identified in a man aged 18 to 29 in good health. The specimen sequenced was memory CD4+ T cells sorted from blood. Subset specified: CD45RA-negative fraction.

The CDR3 reads CASSFTSGPWSSYNEQFF. In DNA, the CDR3 is TGTGCCAGCAGCTTTACTAGCGGACCCTGGAGCTCCTACAATGAGCAGTTCTTC. The J gene is TRBJ2-1, the V gene TRBV11-2, with TRBD2 matching 8 bases. V shed 3 bases, J shed 0 bases, and the junction held 10 bases outside the gene matches. This CDR3 has 18 residues. From germline, CDR1 is SGHAT and CDR2 FQNNGV. Full variable domain (remainder filled in from reference TRBV11-2 and TRBJ2-1): EAGVAQSPRYKIIEKRQSVAFWCNPISGHATLYWYQQILGQGPKLLIQFQNNGVVDDSQLPKDRFSAERLKGVDSTLKIQPAKLEDSAVYLCASSFTSGPWSSYNEQFFGPGTRLTVL.